This T cell receptor beta chain appears in the sequencing data of a study of PD-1 blockade in classical Hodgkin lymphoma. This CDR3 is 15 amino acids long. The V gene's germline CDR1 is MDHEN and CDR2 SYDVKM. V gave up 5 bases and J gave up 3 bases, with 13 bases separating them. Here immunoSEQ multiplex PCR was the method, and the copy in TCRdb shows in-frame clones only, minus some. This table holds roughly 77,000 clones, approximately 93% found once. Documented time point: newly diagnosed, previously untreated cHL patient sample. The rearrangement uses TRBV28 and TRBJ2-2; weak D call: TRBD2 (6 bases). The sample consisted of peripheral blood mononuclear cells (PBMCs). The TCR originated in a human donor with classical Hodgkin lymphoma. CDR3 coding DNA: TGTGCCAGCAGTCCCGGGGGAAGGGACACCGGGGAGCTGTTTTTT. Translated, it gives CASSPGGRDTGELFF.